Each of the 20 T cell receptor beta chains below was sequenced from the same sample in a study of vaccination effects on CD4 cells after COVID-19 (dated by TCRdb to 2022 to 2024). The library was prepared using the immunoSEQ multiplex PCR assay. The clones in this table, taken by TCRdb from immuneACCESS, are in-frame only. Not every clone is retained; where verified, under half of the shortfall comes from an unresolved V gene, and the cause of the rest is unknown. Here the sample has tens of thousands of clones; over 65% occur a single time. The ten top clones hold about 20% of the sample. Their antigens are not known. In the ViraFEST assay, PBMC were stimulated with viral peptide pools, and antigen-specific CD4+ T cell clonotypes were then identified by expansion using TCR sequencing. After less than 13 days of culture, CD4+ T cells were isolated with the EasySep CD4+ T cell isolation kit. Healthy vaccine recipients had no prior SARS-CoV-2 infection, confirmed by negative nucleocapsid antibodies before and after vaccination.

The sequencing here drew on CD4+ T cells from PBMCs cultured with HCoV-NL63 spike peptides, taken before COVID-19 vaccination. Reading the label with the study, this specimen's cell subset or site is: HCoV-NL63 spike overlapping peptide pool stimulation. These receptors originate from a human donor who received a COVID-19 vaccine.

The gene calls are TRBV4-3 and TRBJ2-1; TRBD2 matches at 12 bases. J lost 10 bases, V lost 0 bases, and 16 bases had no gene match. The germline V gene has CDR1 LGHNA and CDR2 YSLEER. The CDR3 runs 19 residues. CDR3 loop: CASSQDILAGGKMEGEQFF. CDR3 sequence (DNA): TGCGCCAGCAGCCAAGATATACTAGCGGGGGGAAAAATGGAGGGCGAGCAGTTCTTC.

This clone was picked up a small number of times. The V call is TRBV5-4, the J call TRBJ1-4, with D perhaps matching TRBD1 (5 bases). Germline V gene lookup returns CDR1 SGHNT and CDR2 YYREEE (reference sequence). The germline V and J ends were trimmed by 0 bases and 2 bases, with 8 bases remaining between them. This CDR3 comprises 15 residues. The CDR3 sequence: CASSLEQGTNEKLFF. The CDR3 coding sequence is TGTGCCAGCAGCTTGGAGCAGGGCACTAATGAAAAACTGTTTTTT.

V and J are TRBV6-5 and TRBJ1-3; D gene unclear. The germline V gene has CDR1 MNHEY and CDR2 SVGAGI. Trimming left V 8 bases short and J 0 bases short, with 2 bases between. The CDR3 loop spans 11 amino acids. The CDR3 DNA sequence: TGTGCCAGCCACTCTGGAAACACCATATATTTT. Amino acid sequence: CASHSGNTIYF.

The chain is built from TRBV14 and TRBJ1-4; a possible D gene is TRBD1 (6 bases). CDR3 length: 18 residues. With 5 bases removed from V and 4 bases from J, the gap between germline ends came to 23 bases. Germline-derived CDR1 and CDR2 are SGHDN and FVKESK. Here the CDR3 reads CASSAKSRTGSNNEKLFF. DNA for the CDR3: TGTGCCAGCAGCGCGAAGTCTAGAACAGGGTCCAATAATGAAAAACTGTTTTTT.

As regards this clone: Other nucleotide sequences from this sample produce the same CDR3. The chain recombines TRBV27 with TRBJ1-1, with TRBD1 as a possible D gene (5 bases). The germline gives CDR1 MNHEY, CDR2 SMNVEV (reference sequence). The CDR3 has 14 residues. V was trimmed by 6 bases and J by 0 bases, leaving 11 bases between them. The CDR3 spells CASSRGAVNTEAFF. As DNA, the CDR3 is TGTGCCAGCAGCCGAGGGGCGGTGAACACTGAAGCTTTCTTT.

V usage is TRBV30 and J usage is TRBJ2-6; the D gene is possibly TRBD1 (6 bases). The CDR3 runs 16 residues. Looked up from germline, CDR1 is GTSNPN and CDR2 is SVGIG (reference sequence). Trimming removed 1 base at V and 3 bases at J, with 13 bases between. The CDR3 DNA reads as TGTGCCTGGAGTGGCAGGGGCCCAAGTGGGGCCAACGTCCTGACTTTC. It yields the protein CAWSGRGPSGANVLTF.

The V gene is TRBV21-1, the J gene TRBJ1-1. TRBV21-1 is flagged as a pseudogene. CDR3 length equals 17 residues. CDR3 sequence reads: CASSKWGDRAKNTEAFF. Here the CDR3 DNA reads TGTGCCAGCAGCAAATGGGGGGATCGGGCTAAGAACACTGAAGCTTTCTTT.

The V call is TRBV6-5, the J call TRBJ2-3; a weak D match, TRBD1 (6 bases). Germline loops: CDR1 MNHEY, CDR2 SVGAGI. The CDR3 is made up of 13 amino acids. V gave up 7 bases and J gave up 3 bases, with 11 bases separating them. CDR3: CASTGRGTDTQYF. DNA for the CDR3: TGTGCCAGCACCGGCAGGGGAACAGATACGCAGTATTTT.

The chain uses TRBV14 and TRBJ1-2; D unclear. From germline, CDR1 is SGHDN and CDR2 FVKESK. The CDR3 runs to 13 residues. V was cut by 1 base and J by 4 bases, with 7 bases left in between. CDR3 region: CASSQGWAYGYTF. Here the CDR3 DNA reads TGTGCCAGCAGCCAAGGCTGGGCCTATGGCTACACCTTC. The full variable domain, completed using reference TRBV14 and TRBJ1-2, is EAGVTQFPSHSVIEKGQTVTLRCDPISGHDNLYWYRRVMGKEIKFLLHFVKESKQDESGMPNNRFLAERTGGTYSTLKVQPAELEDSGVYFCASSQGWAYGYTFGSGTRLTVV.

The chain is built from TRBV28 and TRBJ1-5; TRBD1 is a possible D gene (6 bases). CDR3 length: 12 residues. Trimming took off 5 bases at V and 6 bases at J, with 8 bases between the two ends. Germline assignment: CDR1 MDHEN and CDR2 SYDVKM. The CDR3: CASSNRAQPQHF. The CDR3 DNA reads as TGTGCCAGCAGTAACAGGGCTCAGCCCCAGCATTTT.

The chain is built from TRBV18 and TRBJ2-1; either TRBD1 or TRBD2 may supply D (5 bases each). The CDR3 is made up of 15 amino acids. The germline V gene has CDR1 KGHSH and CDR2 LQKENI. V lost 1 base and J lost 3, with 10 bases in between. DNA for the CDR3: TGTGCCAGCTCACCACGGGGGAGCTACTACAATGAGCAGTTCTTC. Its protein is CASSPRGSYYNEQFF.

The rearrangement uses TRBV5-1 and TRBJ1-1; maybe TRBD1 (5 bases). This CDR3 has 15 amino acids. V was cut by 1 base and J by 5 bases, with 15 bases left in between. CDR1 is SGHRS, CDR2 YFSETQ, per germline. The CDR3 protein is CASSLRYRRGTEAFF. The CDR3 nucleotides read TGCGCCAGCAGCTTGCGGTATAGAAGGGGAACTGAAGCTTTCTTT.

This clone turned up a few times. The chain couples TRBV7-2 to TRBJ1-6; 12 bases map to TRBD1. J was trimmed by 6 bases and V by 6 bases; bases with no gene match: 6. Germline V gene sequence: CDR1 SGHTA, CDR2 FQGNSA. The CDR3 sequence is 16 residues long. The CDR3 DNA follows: TGTGCCAGCAGGGCAGGGACAGGGGGCGGTAATTCACCCCTCCACTTT. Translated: CASRAGTGGGNSPLHF.

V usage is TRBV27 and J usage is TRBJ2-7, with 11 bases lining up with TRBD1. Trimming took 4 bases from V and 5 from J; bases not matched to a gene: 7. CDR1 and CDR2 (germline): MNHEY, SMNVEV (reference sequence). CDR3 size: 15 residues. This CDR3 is CASSSSGTGGNEQYF. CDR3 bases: TGTGCCAGCAGTTCCTCCGGGACAGGGGGAAACGAGCAGTACTTC.

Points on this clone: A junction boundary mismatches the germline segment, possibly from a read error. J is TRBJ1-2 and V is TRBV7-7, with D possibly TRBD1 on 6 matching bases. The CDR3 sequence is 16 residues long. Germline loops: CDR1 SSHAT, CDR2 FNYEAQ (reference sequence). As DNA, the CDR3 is TGTGCTAGCAGCCTTTCGTACCTGGACAGTACCTATGGCTACACCTTC. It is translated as CASSLSYLDSTYGYTF.

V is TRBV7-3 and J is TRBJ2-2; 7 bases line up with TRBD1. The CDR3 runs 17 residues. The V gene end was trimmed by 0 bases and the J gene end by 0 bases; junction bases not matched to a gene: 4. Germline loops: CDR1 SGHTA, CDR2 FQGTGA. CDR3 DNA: TGTGCCAGCAGCTTAACAGGGACAGCCTCGAACACCGGGGAGCTGTTTTTT. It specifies CASSLTGTASNTGELFF.

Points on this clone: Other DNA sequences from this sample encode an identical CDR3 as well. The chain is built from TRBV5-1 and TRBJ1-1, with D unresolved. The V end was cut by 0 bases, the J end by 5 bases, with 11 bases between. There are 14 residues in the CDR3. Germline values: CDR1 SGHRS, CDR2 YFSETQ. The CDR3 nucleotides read TGCGCCAGCAGCTTGGCCGCGGGCGGGACTGAAGCTTTCTTT. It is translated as CASSLAAGGTEAFF.

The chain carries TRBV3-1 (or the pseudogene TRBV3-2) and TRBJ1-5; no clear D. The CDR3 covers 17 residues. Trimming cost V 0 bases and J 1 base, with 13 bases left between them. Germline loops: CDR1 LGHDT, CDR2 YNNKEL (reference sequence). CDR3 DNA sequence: TGTGCCAGCAGCCAAGATCTGGCAGATTCAAGCAATCAGCCCCAGCATTTT. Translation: CASSQDLADSSNQPQHF.

As DNA, the CDR3 is TGTGCCAGCCATAACCGGGGGGCAGATACGCAGTATTTT. Amino acid sequence: CASHNRGADTQYF. The chain joins TRBV12-3 or TRBV12-4 to TRBJ2-3, with 7 bases matching TRBD2. V trimming: 8 bases; J trimming: 4 bases; junction bases outside the gene matches: 6. CDR3 length: 13 residues.

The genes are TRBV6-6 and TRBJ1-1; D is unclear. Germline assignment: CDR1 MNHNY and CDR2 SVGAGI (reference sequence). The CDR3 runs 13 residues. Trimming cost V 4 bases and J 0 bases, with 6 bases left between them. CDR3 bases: TGTGCCAGCAGTTCTCTAATGAACACTGAAGCTTTCTTT. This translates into CASSSLMNTEAFF.